The source of this TCR beta chain is a study of cytotoxic CD8 clonotypes in ibrutinib-treated CLL. Study information: A mean of roughly 260,000 productive templates and tens of thousands of productive rearrangements was obtained per sample. Study results and caveats: Higher clonality was seen at ibrutinib response and a return toward baseline at progression.

Depths of 1 in 200,000 to 1 in 1 million T cells were the sequencing target. Measured with immunoSEQ multiplex PCR; TCRdb has only the in-frame clones, and not every one. The sample lists 150,000 to 200,000 clones; over 75% were seen once. Notes on this clone: What it binds is not known.

Trimming took off 0 bases at V and 5 bases at J, with 14 bases between the two ends. The CDR3 runs 15 residues. Germline CDR1 reads KGHSH; CDR2 reads LQKENI. Sequences were derived from PBMCs, sampled at disease progression, from a patient treated with ibrutinib. The chain has TRBV18 and TRBJ2-7; D is possibly TRBD1 or TRBD2 (5 bases each). The receptor was derived from a human donor with chronic lymphocytic leukemia. CDR3 sequence: CASSPPTRGIDEQYF. In DNA, the CDR3 is TGTGCCAGCTCACCACCAACGAGGGGCATCGACGAGCAGTACTTC.